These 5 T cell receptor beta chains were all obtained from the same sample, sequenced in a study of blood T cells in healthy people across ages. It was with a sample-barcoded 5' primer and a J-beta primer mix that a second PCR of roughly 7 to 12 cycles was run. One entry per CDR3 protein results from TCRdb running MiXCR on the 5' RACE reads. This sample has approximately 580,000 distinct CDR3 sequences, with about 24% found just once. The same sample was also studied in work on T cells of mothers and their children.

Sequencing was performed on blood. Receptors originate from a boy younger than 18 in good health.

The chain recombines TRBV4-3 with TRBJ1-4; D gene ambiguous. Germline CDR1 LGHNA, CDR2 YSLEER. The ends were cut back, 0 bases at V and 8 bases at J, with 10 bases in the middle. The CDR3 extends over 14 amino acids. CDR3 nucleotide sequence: TGCGCCAGCAGCCAAGATGGTTCCCAAGAAAAACTGTTTTTT. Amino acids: CASSQDGSQEKLFF.

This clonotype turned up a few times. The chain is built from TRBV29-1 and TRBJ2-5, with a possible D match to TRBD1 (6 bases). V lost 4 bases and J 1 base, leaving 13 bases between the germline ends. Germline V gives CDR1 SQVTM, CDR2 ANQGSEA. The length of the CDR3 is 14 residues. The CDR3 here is CSVVRLQGQETQYF. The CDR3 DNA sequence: TGCAGCGTTGTGAGGTTACAGGGCCAAGAGACCCAGTACTTC. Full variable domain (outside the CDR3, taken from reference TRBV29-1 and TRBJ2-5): SAVISQKPSRDICQRGTSLTIQCQVDSQVTMMFWYRQQPGQSLTLIATANQGSEATYESGFVIDKFPISRPNLTFSTLTVSNMSPEDSSIYLCSVVRLQGQETQYFGPGTRLLVL.

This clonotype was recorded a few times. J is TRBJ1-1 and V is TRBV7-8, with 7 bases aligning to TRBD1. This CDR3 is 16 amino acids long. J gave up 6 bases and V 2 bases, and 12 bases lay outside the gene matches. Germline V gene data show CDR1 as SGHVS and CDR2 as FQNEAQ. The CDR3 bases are TGTGCCAGCAGCTTAAAGCGTGAGTGGCAGGGGGCTGAAGCTTTCTTT. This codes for CASSLKREWQGAEAFF.

The CDR3 loop reads CASGGGEAFF. CDR3 coding DNA: TGTGCCAGTGGGGGGGGTGAAGCTTTCTTT. V usage is TRBV11-2 and J usage is TRBJ1-1; possibly TRBD1 for D (5 bases). The germline CDR1 and CDR2 sequences are SGHAT and FQNNGV. The CDR3 has 10 residues. V shed 9 bases and J shed 7 bases, with 9 bases lying between them.

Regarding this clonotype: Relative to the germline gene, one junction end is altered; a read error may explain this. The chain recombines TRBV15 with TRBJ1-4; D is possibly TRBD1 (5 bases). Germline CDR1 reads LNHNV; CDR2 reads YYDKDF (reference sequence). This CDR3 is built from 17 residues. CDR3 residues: CATSSVINRPTNEKLLF. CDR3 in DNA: TGTGCCACCAGCAGCGTAATAAACAGGCCAACTAATGAAAAACTGCTTTTT.